This TCR beta chain was identified in a study of blood T cell repertoires in COVID-19. Overall study context: Sources were T cells, B-cell-depleted T cells, or PBMCs; the material itself was cDNA or gDNA.

Germline V gene lookup returns CDR1 SGHRS and CDR2 YFSETQ. The CDR3 loop spans 14 amino acids. V lost 0 bases, J lost 4 bases, and 10 bases lay in between. Produced via immunoSEQ multiplex PCR; TCRdb's table is partial and in-frame only. This sample has about 240,000 clones; around 83% occur once, and the top ten carry less than 9.5%. Seattle's cohort entered during active infection and was followed longitudinally. The clonotype comes from a woman older than 75 with COVID-19, enrolled during active disease. Material for sequencing was peripheral blood. The genes are TRBV5-1 and TRBJ1-1; D gene uncertain. The CDR3 sequence: CASSLEGRTTEAFF. CDR3 nucleotides: TGCGCCAGCAGCTTGGAAGGGAGAACCACTGAAGCTTTCTTT.